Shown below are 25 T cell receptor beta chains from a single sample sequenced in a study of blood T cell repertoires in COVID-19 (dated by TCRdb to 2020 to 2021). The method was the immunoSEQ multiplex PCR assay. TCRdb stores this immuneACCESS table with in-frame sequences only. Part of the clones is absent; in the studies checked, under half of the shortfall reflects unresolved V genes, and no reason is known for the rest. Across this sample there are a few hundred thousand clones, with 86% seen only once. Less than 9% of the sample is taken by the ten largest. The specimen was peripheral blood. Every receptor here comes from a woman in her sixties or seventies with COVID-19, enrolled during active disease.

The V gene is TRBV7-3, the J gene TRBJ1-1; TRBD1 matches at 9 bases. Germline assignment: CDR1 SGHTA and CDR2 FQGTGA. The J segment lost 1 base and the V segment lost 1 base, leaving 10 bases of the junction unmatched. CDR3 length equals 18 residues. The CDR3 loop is CASSLNSPGQGKNTEAFF. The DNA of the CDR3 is TGTGCCAGCAGCTTAAACTCCCCCGGACAGGGGAAGAACACTGAAGCTTTCTTT.

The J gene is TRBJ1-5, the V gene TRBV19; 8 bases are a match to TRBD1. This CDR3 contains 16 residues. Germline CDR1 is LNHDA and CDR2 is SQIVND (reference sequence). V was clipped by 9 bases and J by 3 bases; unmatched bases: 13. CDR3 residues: CASRKTGVRLNQPQHF. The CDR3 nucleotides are TGTGCCAGCCGAAAGACAGGGGTAAGGCTCAATCAGCCCCAGCATTTT.

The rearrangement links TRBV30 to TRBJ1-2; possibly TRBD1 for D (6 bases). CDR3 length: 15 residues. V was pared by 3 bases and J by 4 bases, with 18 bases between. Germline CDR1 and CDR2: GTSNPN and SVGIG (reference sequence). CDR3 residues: CAWRFPGGQSYGYTF. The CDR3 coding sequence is TGTGCCTGGAGGTTTCCCGGCGGACAGTCCTATGGCTACACCTTC.

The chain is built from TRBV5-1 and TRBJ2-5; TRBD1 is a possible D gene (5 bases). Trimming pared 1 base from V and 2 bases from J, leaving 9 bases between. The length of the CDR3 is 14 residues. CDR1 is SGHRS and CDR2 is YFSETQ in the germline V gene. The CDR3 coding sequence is TGCGCCAGCAGCTTGAGACAGACTCAAGAGACCCAGTACTTC. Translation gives CASSLRQTQETQYF.

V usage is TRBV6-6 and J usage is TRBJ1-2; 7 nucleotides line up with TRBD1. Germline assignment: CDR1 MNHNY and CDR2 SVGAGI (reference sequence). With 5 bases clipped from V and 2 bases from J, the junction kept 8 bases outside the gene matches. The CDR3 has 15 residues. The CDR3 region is CASSTSLTGNYGYTF. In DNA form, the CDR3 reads TGTGCCAGCAGTACAAGCCTGACAGGGAACTATGGCTACACCTTC.

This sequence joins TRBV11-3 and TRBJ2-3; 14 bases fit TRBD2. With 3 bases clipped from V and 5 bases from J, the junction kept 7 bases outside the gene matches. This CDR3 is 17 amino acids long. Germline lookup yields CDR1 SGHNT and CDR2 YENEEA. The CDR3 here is CASSFRTSGGSGDTQYF. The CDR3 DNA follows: TGTGCCAGCAGCTTTCGGACTAGCGGGGGGTCAGGAGATACGCAGTATTTT.

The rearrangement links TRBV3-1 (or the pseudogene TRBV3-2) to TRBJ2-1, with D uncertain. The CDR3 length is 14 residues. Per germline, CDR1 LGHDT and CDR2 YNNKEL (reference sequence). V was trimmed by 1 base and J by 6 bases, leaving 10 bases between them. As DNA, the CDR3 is TGTGCCAGCAGCCAAGGGTGGAGTATCAATGAGCAGTTCTTC. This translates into CASSQGWSINEQFF.

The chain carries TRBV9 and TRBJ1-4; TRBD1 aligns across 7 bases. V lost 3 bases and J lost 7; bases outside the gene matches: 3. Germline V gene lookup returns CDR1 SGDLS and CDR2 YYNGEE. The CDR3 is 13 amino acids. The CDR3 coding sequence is TGTGCCAGCAGCGGGGACAGTTCTGAAAAACTGTTTTTT. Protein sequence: CASSGDSSEKLFF.

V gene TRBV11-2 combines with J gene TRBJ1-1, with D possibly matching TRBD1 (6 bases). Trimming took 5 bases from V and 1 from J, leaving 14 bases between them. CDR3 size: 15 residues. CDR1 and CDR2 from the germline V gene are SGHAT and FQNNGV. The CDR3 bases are TGTGCCAGCAGCCGTCTCCAACAGGGGAACACTGAAGCTTTCTTT. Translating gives CASSRLQQGNTEAFF.

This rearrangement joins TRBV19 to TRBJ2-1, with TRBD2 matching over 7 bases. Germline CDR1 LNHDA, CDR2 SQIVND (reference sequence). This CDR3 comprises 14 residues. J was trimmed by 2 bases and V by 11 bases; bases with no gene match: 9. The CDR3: CASQGRDPYNEQFF. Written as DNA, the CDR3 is TGTGCCTCTCAAGGGAGGGACCCCTACAATGAGCAGTTCTTC.

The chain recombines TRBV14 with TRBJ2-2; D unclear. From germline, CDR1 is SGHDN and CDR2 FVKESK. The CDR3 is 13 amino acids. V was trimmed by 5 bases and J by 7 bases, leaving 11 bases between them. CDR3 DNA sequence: TGTGCCAGCAGCGATACTCTATACGGGGAGCTGTTTTTT. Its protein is CASSDTLYGELFF.

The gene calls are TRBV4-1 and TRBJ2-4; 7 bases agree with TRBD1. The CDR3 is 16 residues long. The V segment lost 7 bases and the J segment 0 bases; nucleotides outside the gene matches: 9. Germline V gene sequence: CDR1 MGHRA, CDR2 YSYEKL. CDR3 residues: CASTERRGSAKNIQYF. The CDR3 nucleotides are TGCGCCAGCACCGAGCGCAGGGGGTCAGCCAAAAACATTCAGTACTTC.

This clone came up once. This chain's CDR3 is CASSRPGATNEKLFF. CDR3 sequence (DNA): TGCGCCAGCAGCCGCCCAGGGGCAACTAATGAAAAACTGTTTTTT. V gene TRBV4-1 combines with J gene TRBJ1-4; D perhaps matches TRBD1 (6 bases). The CDR3 is 15 amino acids. Germline CDR1 MGHRA, CDR2 YSYEKL. The V and J ends lost 4 bases and 0 bases respectively, with 9 bases between them.

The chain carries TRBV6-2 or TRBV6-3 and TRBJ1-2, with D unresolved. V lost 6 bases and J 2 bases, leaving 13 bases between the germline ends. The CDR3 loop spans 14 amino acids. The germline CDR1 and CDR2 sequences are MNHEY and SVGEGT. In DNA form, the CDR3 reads TGTGCCAGCAGCTCCCGCACTCAAAACTATGGCTACACCTTC. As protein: CASSSRTQNYGYTF.

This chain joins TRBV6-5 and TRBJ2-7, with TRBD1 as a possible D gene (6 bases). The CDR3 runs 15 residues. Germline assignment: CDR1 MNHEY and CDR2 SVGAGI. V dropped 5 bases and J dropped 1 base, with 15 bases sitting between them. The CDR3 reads CASSNGAGVSYEQYF. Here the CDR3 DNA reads TGTGCCAGCAGTAACGGAGCAGGGGTATCCTACGAGCAGTACTTC.

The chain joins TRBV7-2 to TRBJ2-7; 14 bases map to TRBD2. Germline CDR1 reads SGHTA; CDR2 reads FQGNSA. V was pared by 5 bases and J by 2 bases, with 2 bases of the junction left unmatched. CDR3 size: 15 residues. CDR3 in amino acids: CASSVGLAGAYEQYF. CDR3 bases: TGTGCCAGCAGCGTGGGACTAGCGGGGGCCTACGAGCAGTACTTC.

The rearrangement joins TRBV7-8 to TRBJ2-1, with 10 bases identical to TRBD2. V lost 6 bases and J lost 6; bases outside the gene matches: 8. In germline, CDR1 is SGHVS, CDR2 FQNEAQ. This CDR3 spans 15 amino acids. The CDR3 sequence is CASRSPGLATNEQFF. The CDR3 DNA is TGTGCCAGCAGAAGTCCGGGACTAGCGACCAATGAGCAGTTCTTC.

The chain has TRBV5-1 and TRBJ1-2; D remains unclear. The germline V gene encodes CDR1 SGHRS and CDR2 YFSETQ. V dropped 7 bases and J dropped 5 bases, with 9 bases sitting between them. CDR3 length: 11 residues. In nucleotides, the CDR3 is TGCGCCAGCGGAGATTTATATGGCTACACCTTC. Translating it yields CASGDLYGYTF.

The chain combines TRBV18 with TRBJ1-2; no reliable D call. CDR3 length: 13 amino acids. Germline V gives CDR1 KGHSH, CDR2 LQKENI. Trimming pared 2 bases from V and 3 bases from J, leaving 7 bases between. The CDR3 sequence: CASSPDTDYGYTF. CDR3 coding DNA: TGTGCCAGCTCACCAGATACAGACTATGGCTACACCTTC.

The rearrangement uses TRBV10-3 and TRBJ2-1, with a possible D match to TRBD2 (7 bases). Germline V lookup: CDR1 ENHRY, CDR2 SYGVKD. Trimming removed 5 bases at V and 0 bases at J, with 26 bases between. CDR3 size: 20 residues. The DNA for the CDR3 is TGTGCCATCAGTCCCTCGGAGGGAGCGGTGAGGGGGGGCTCCTACAATGAGCAGTTCTTC. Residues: CAISPSEGAVRGGSYNEQFF.

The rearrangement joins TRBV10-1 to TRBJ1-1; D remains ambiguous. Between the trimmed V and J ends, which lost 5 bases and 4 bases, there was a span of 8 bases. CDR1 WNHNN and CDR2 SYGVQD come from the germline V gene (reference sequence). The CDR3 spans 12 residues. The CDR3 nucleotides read TGCGCCAGCAGTCCCACTGGCACTGAAGCTTTCTTT. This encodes CASSPTGTEAFF.

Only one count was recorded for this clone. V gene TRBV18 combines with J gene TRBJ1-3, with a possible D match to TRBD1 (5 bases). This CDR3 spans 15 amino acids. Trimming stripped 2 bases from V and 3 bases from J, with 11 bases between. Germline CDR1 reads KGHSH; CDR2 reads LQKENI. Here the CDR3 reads CASSPGAGRGNTIYF. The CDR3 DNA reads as TGTGCCAGCTCACCAGGGGCGGGACGTGGAAACACCATATATTTT.

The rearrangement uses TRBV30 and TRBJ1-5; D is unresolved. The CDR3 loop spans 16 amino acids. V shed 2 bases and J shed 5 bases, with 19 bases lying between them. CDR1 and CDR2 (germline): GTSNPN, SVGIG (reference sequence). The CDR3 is CAWSPDKGGRDQPQHF. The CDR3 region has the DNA TGTGCCTGGAGTCCAGATAAGGGAGGGAGGGATCAGCCCCAGCATTTT.

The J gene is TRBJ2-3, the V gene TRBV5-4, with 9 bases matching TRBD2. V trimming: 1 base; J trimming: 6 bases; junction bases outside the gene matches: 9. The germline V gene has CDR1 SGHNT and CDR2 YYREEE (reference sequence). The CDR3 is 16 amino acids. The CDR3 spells CASSLLGGGALDTQYF. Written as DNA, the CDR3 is TGTGCCAGCAGCTTGCTTGGCGGGGGGGCATTGGATACGCAGTATTTT.

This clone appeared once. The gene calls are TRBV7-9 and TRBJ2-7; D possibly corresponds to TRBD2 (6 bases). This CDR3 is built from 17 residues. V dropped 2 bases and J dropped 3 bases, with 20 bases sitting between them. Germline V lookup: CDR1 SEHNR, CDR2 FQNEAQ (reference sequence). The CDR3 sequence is CASSLSGPRQGLYEQYF. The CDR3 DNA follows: TGTGCCAGCAGCTTATCTGGCCCCAGGCAGGGACTCTACGAGCAGTACTTC. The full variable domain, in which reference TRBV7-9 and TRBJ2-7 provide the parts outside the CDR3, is DTGVSQNPRHKITKRGQNVTFRCDPISEHNRLYWYRQTLGQGPEFLTYFQNEAQLEKSRLLSDRFSAERPKGSFSTLEIQRTEQGDSAMYLCASSLSGPRQGLYEQYFGPGTRLTVT.